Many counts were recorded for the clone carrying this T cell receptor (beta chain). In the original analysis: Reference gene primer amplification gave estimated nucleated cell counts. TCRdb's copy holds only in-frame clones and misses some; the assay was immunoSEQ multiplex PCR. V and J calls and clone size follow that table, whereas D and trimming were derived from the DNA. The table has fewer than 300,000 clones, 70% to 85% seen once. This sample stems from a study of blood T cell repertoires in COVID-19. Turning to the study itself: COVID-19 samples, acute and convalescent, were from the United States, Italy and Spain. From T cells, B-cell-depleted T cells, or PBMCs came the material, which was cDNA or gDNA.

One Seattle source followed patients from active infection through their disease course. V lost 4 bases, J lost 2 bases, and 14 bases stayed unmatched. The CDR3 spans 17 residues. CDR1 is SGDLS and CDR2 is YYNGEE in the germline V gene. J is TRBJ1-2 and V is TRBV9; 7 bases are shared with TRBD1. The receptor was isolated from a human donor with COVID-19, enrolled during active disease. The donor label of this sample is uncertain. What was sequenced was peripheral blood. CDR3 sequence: CASSPRQGLTGNYGYTF. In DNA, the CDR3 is TGTGCCAGCAGCCCTCGACAGGGACTTACGGGAAACTATGGCTACACCTTC.